This T cell receptor (beta chain) was sequenced during a study of blood T cell repertoires in COVID-19. For the study at large: The cDNA or gDNA used as material had been derived from T cells, B-cell-depleted T cells, or PBMCs.

The method was immunoSEQ multiplex PCR; TCRdb's version includes in-frame clones alone and lacks a portion of them. Altogether roughly 170,000 clones are present, 60% to 80% being singletons, with the ten largest covering 26%. With 0 bases clipped from V and 7 bases from J, the junction kept 12 bases outside the gene matches. CDR1 is MGHRA and CDR2 is YSYEKL in the germline V gene. This CDR3 contains 18 residues. The V call is TRBV4-1, the J call TRBJ2-1; the match to TRBD2 covers 10 bases. The source is a woman in her 70s with acute or convalescent COVID-19. The sample consisted of peripheral blood. CDR3 region: CASSQDRGGTSAMNEQFF. The CDR3 nucleotides are TGCGCCAGCAGCCAAGATAGGGGGGGGACTAGCGCTATGAATGAGCAGTTCTTC.